Below, one T cell receptor beta chain is given with its context. Its antigen is not identified. This sample stems from a study of graft-versus-host responses after intestinal transplantation. The CDR3 has 17 amino acids. V lost 2 bases and J lost 9; bases outside the gene matches: 15. CDR1 and CDR2 (germline): LGHNA, YNFKEQ. Findings and caveats of the study: Clonal ratios of graft-versus-host to host-versus-graft in allografts were high for patients exhibiting graft-donor T cell macrochimerism.

The method was immunoSEQ multiplex PCR; TCRdb's version includes in-frame clones alone and lacks a portion of them. The sample holds 70,000 to 95,000 clones, roughly 93% seen once. The sample here was unstimulated CD8+ T cells sorted from spleen or lymph node cells, taken before transplant. The sequence was collected from a human donor who was the organ donor for an intestinal transplant. The chain is built from TRBV4-2 and TRBJ2-1; TRBD2 aligns across 8 bases. The CDR3 loop reads CASSQRSSGPAGGEQFF. In nucleotides, the CDR3 is TGTGCCAGCAGCCAAAGATCTAGCGGGCCGGCTGGAGGTGAGCAGTTCTTC.